Sequencing of this TCR beta chain was carried out in a study of radiation and T cells in renal cell carcinoma. Study results and limitations: From baseline, blood top tumor clonotypes peaked at 2 weeks post-radiation.

This sample's time point: blood 4 weeks post-SBRT, at nephrectomy. Treatment given: 15 Gy SBRT to primary tumor, nephrectomy 4 weeks later. Nephrectomy followed 15 Gy stereotactic body radiation by 4 weeks. After SBRT, blood was collected at 2 and 4 weeks, plus baseline. Clear cell pathology was present in this patient's renal cell carcinoma. On this clone itself: As yet, its antigen is unknown.

J lost 4 bases, V lost 3 bases, and 6 bases had no gene match. CDR3 length: 15 amino acids. CDR1 and CDR2 from the germline V gene are MGHRA and YSYEKL. Generated by immunoSEQ multiplex PCR, the TCRdb table keeps only in-frame clones and is missing some. The sample includes about 170,000 clones, 88% of them seen just once. This clonotype originated in a woman in her fifties or sixties with renal cell carcinoma. Sequencing was performed on blood, taken from a patient whose treatment included radiotherapy and nephrectomy. This chain uses TRBV4-1 with TRBJ2-7; 10 positions match TRBD1. CDR3 protein: CASSQGTGVVYEQYF. For the CDR3, the DNA is TGCGCCAGCAGCCAGGGGACAGGGGTGGTTTACGAGCAGTACTTC.